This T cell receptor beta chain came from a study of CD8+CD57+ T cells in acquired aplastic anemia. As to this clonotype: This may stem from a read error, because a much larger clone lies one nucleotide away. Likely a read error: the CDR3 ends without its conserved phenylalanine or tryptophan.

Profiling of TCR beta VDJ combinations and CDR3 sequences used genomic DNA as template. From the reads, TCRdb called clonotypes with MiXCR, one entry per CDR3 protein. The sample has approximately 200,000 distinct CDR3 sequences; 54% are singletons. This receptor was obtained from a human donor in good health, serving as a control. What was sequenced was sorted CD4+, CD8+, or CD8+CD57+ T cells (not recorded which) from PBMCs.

CDR3 residues: CSAPTGTGTNEQFL. Here the CDR3 DNA reads TGCAGTGCTCCGACCGGGACAGGGACCAATGAGCAGTTCCTC. The chain combines TRBV20-1 with TRBJ2-1; 9 bases fit TRBD1. With V trimmed by 5 bases and J by 6 bases, 8 bases remained unmatched. From germline, CDR1 is DFQATT and CDR2 SNEGSKA (reference sequence). The CDR3 spans 14 residues.